Reported below is one TCR beta chain. This entry comes from a study of T cells in Graves' hyperthyroidism and ophthalmopathy. What was amplified from RNA transcripts were TCR beta CDR3 regions. Primed by the HTBI set, a first-round RT-PCR was run on the TCR CDR3. TCRdb re-derived calls from the multiplex PCR reads in MiXCR, one entry per CDR3 protein. Of 400,000 to 550,000 distinct CDR3 sequences listed, roughly 14% are singletons. The sequenced sample was blood. This TCR came from a woman aged 18-29 years with Graves' hyperthyroidism.

DNA of the CDR3: TGTGCCAGCAGCCTAGCGGGCCCGGCCACCTACAATGAGCAGTTCTTC. Its protein product is CASSLAGPATYNEQFF. The V call is TRBV6-1, the J call TRBJ2-1; 8 positions match TRBD2. Germline trimming cut 6 bases from V and 2 bases from J; bases unmatched to any gene: 9. The CDR3 totals 16 residues. Germline CDR1 reads MNHNS; CDR2 reads SASEGT.